These 2 T cell receptor beta chains were sequenced from one sample in a study of regulatory T cells in long-lasting Graves disease. Time point meaning: newly diagnosed GD, antithyroid drugs for less than 3 months. Preparation of the TCR library used RNA extracted from PBMCs. Construction of the TCR beta libraries employed iRepertoire HTBI primers in conjunction with Arm-PCR of CDR3 regions. MiXCR, applied by TCRdb to the multiplex PCR reads, yields one record per CDR3 protein. The sample carries 560,000 or so distinct CDR3 sequences, more than 15% recorded once. These sequences were also reported in another study, on T cells in Graves' hyperthyroidism and ophthalmopathy.

Sample: peripheral blood mononuclear cells (PBMCs), taken at new diagnosis, from a patient treated with antithyroid drugs. The receptors derive from a man aged 18 to 29 with Graves disease.

Many counts were recorded for this clonotype. This chain links TRBV30 with TRBJ1-3; 11 nucleotides agree with TRBD1. From germline, CDR1 is GTSNPN and CDR2 SVGIG (reference sequence). The CDR3 totals 15 residues. Trimming cost V 3 bases and J 2 bases; bases outside gene matches: 3. The chain's CDR3 is CAWSRGQGAGNTIYF. Here the CDR3 DNA reads TGTGCCTGGAGCCGGGGACAGGGGGCTGGAAACACCATATATTTT.

This clonotype turned up a few times. V gene TRBV18 combines with J gene TRBJ2-1, with no clear D. V lost 3 bases, J lost 10 bases, and 13 bases lay in between. The germline CDR1 and CDR2 sequences are KGHSH and LQKENI. This CDR3 is 13 amino acids long. CDR3 sequence: CASSPLSGVEQFF. The CDR3, as DNA: TGTGCCAGCTCACCTTTGAGTGGGGTCGAGCAGTTCTTC.